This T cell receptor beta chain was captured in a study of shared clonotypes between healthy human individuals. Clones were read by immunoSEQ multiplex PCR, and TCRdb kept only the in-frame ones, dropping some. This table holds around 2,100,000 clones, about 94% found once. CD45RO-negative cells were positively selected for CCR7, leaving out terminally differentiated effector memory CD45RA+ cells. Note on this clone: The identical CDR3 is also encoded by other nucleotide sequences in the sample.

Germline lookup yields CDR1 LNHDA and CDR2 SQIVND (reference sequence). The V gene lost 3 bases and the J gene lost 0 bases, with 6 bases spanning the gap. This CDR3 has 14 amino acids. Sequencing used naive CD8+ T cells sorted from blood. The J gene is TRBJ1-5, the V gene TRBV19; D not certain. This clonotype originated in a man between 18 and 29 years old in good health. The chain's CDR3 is CASSIGDSNQPQHF. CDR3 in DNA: TGTGCCAGTAGTATCGGGGATAGCAATCAGCCCCAGCATTTT.